This TCR beta chain was captured by sequencing in a study of technical replicates of blood from a few donors. The data were produced by immunoSEQ multiplex PCR, yet TCRdb's version contains in-frame clones alone and is incomplete. In the table there are tens of thousands of clones, around 93% of which are singletons. Looked up from germline, CDR1 is LGHNT and CDR2 is FRNRAP. This CDR3 has 15 amino acids. Trimming took off 0 bases at V and 2 bases at J, with 11 bases between the two ends. The chain joins TRBV12-5 to TRBJ2-7; D gene uncertain. The sample was T cells isolated from PBMCs. The TCR comes from a human donor in good health. CDR3 loop: CASGLVLGSTYEQYF. The CDR3 coding sequence is TGTGCTAGTGGTTTGGTACTGGGCAGTACCTACGAGCAGTACTTC.